This T cell receptor beta chain comes out of a study of T cells expressing NK-cell markers. Germline lookup yields CDR1 SGHDT and CDR2 YYEEEE. This CDR3 region has 18 residues. What made the TCR beta cDNA was 5'RACE template switching with UMIs. TCRdb re-called the 5' RACE reads, yielding one record per CDR3 amino acid sequence without DNA. In total, the table holds about 390,000 distinct CDR3 sequences. The V and J genes are TRBV5-6 and TRBJ2-7. This clonotype was sampled from a woman between 45 and 65 years old in good health. The sequencing sample was made of blood T cells: a sorted CD56 or NKG2C T cell subset, CD4+ or CD8+ T cells, or bulk PBMC T cells (not recorded which). CDR3 in amino acids: CASSLLLRTRLEDYEQYF.